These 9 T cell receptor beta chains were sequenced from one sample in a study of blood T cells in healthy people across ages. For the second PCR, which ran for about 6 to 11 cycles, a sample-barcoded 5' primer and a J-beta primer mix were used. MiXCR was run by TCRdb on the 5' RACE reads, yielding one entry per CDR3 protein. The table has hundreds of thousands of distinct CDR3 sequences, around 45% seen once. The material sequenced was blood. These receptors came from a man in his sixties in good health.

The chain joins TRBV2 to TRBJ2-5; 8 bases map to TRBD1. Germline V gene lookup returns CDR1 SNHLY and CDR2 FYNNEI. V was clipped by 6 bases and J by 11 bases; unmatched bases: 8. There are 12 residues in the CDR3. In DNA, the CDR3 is TGTGCCAGCAGGGGAGACAGGGGTGAGCAGTACTTC. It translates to CASRGDRGEQYF.

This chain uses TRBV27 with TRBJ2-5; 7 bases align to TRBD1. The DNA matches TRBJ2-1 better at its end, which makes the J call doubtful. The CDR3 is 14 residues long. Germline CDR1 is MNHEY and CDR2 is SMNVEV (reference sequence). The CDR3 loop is CASSTSGGQETQFF. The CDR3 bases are TGTGCCAGCAGCACATCAGGGGGTCAAGAGACCCAGTTCTTC.

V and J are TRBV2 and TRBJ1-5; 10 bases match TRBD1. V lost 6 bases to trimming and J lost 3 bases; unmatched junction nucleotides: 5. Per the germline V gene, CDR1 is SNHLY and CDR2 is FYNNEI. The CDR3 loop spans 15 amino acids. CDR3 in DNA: TGTGCCAGCAGGGGGACAGGGGACCCCAATCAGCCCCAGCATTTT. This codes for CASRGTGDPNQPQHF.

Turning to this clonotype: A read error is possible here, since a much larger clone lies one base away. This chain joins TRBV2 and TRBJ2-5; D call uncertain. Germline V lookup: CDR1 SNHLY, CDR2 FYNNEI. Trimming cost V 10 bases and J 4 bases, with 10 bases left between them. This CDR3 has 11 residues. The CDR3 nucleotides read TGTGCCAACAACCTAGTAGAGACCCAGTACTTC. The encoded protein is CANNLVETQYF.

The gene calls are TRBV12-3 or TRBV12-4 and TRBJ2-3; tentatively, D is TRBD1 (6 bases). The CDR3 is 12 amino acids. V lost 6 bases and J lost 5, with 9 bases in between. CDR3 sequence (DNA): TGTGCCAGCAGGGGGGCCCAAGATACGCAGTATTTT. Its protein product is CASRGAQDTQYF.

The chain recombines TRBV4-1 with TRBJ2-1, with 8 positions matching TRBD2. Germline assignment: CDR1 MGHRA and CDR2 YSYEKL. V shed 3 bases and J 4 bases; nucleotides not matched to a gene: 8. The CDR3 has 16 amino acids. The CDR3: CASSQGLAGPYNEQFF. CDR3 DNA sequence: TGCGCCAGCAGCCAGGGCCTAGCGGGTCCTTACAATGAGCAGTTCTTC.

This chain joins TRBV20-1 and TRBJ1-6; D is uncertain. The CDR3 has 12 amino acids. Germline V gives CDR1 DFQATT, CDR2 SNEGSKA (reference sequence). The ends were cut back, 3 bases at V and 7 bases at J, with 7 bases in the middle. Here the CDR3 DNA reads TGCAGTGCTAGTAATAACAATTCACCCCTCCACTTT. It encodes CSASNNNSPLHF.

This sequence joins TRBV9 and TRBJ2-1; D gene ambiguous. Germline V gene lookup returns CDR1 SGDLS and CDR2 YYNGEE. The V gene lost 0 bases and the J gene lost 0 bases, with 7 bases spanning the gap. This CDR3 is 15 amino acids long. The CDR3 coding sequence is TGTGCCAGCAGCGTAGGTAGCTACTCCTACAATGAGCAGTTCTTC. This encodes CASSVGSYSYNEQFF.

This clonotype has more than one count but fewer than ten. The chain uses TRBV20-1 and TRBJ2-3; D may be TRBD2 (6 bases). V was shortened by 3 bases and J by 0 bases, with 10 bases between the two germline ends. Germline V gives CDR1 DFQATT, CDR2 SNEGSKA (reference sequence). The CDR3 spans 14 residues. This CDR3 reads CSASYGGSTDTQYF. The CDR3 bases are TGCAGTGCTAGTTATGGGGGGAGCACAGATACGCAGTATTTT.